This paragraph covers one TCR beta chain sequence. TCRdb's copy holds only in-frame clones and misses some; the assay was immunoSEQ multiplex PCR. Of a few million clones in the sample, 90% to 95% were seen once. CDR3 size: 14 residues. Trimming left V 1 base short and J 3 bases short, with 10 bases between. From germline, CDR1 is SGHRS and CDR2 YFSETQ. These data come from a study of shared clonotypes between healthy human individuals. The receptor was isolated from a man aged 18 to 30 in good health. The chain has TRBV5-1 and TRBJ1-1; D is ambiguous. The source material was naive CD4+ T cells sorted from blood. Subset in this sample: CD45RA+ positively selected. The CDR3 protein is CASSLSKTDTEAFF. DNA of the CDR3: TGCGCCAGCAGCTTGTCCAAGACGGACACTGAAGCTTTCTTT.